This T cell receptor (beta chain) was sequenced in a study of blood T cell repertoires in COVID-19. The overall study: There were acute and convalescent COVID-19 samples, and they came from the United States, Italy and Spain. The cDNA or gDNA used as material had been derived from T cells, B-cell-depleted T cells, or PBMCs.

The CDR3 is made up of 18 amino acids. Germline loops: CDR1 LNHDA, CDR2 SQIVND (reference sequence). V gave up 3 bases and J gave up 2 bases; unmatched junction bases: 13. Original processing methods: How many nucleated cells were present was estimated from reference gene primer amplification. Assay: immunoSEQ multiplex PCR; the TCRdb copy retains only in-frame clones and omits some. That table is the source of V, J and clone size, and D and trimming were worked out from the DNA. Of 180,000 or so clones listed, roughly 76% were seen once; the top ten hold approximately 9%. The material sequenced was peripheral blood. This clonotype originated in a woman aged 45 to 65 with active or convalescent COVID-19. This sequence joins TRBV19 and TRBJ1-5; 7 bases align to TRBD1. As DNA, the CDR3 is TGTGCCAGTAGTATTTGGGCGGGTCAGGGGGGCGGCAATCAGCCCCAGCATTTT. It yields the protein CASSIWAGQGGGNQPQHF.